Here is one TCR beta chain with its context. The data are from a study of blood T cell repertoires in COVID-19. Trimming pared 1 base from V and 9 bases from J, leaving 19 bases between. The CDR3 covers 17 residues. Germline-derived CDR1 and CDR2 are LNHNV and YYDKDF (reference sequence). Methods used by the authors: Nucleated cell number was recorded as an estimate derived from reference gene primer amplification. Libraries were prepared by immunoSEQ multiplex PCR; TCRdb keeps only in-frame clonotypes and omits some of them. V and J calls and clone size are those listed in that table; D and trimming were worked out from the DNA. The sample lists 35,000 or so clones; around nine tenths were seen once.

This receptor was taken from a man between 65 and 85 years old with acute or convalescent COVID-19. The V gene is TRBV15, the J gene TRBJ1-6; possibly TRBD1 for D (6 bases). Input material: peripheral blood. CDR3 protein: CATSRGSQGSVGSPLHF. The CDR3 coding sequence is TGTGCCACCAGCAGAGGTAGCCAGGGGTCGGTCGGTTCACCCCTCCACTTT. The full variable domain, in which reference TRBV15 and TRBJ1-6 provide the parts outside the CDR3, is DAMVIQNPRYQVTQFGKPVTLSCSQTLNHNVMYWYQQKSSQAPKLLFHYYDKDFNNEADTPDNFQSRRPNTSFCFLDIRSPGLGDTAMYLCATSRGSQGSVGSPLHFGNGTRLTVT.